This entry describes one T cell receptor (beta chain). Other nucleotide sequences in the sample specify the same CDR3. The CDR3 extends over 13 amino acids. Germline loops: CDR1 MNHEY, CDR2 SVGAGI. V lost 2 bases and J 4 bases, leaving 8 bases between the germline ends. A multiplex PCR was run with 60 Vbeta primers and 13 Jbeta primers. Data came from immunoSEQ multiplex PCR; TCRdb stores just in-frame clones and leaves some out. The top ten clones hold approximately 2.4% of a sample with under 200,000 clones, roughly 75% of them seen once. This entry comes from a study of cytomegalovirus exposure and HLA in healthy donors.

The chain joins TRBV6-5 to TRBJ1-1; the D is unclear. Sample: PBMCs. This sequence originates from a female donor in good health and CMV-seronegative. The CDR3: CASSYSEGTEAFF. The CDR3 region has the DNA TGTGCCAGCAGTTACAGCGAGGGCACTGAAGCTTTCTTT.